This T cell receptor (beta chain) was obtained from a study of CD8 T cells in ankylosing spondylitis. Libraries for TCR beta were made by quantitative 5'-RACE with molecular barcodes. Via MiXCR, TCRdb re-called the 5' RACE reads, giving one row per CDR3 protein. This table has fewer than 550,000 distinct CDR3 sequences, approximately 5% appearing once. Germline V gene data show CDR1 as MNHEY and CDR2 as SVGAGI. The V gene end was trimmed by 0 bases and the J gene end by 6 bases; junction bases not matched to a gene: 0. This CDR3 is 14 amino acids long. Study-level points and caveats: Both synovial fluid and blood in reactive arthritis had previously been reported to carry some motif variants. Several highly homologous variants formed a TCR beta motif that appeared characteristic of ankylosing spondylitis blood. Matched ankylosing spondylitis synovial fluid reportedly contained a significantly enriched population of disease-linked clones. Disease-linked clones displayed a CD8+ phenotype and appeared relatively rarely in peripheral blood.

This clonotype was observed at least ten times. Its antigen is unidentified. The TCR originated in a male donor with ankylosing spondylitis. Sample: blood, either unsorted or a sorted T cell fraction (not recorded which). The chain employs TRBV6-5 and TRBJ2-1; 9 bases are a match to TRBD1. This chain's CDR3 is CASSYSTGGNEQFF. The CDR3 DNA reads TGTGCCAGCAGTTACTCGACAGGGGGCAATGAGCAGTTCTTC.